This T cell receptor (beta chain) is from a study of cytomegalovirus exposure and HLA in healthy donors. Details on this clone: Its antigen is currently unknown.

General study findings and limits: Per a later analysis, HLA-associated TCR beta chains showed more clonal expansion than other, equally common TCR beta chains. Sequencing probably produced one cluster of sequence variants that were highly shared.

PCR was performed using 60 Vbeta and 13 Jbeta primers. Sequencing used immunoSEQ multiplex PCR; TCRdb keeps in-frame clones, though not all of them. The sample contains some 170,000 clones, around 75% of which appear only once. Trimming left V 1 base short and J 5 bases short, with 10 bases between. The CDR3 spans 14 residues. Germline values: CDR1 SGHRS, CDR2 YFSETQ. J is TRBJ2-1 and V is TRBV5-1; TRBD1 might be the D (6 bases). Sample: PBMCs. This receptor was identified in a man younger than 35 in good health and CMV-seropositive. The CDR3 DNA follows: TGCGCCAGCAGCTTGAGGGGGACCAACAATGAGCAGTTCTTC. This gives the protein CASSLRGTNNEQFF.